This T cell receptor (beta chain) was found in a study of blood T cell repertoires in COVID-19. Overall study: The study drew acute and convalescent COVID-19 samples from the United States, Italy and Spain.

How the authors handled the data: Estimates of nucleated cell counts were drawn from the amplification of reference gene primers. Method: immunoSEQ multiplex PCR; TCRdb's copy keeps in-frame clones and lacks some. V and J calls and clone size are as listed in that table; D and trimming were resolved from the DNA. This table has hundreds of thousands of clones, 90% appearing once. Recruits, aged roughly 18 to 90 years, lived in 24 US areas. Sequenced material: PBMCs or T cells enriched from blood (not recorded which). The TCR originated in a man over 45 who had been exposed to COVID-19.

The CDR3, as DNA: TGTGCCAGCAGTTTGGCCAGATGGAACACTGAAGCTTTCTTT. This encodes CASSLARWNTEAFF. The chain carries TRBV28 and TRBJ1-1; D gene unclear. Trimming pared 3 bases from V and 1 base from J, leaving 9 bases between. This CDR3 has 14 amino acids. Germline loops: CDR1 MDHEN, CDR2 SYDVKM.